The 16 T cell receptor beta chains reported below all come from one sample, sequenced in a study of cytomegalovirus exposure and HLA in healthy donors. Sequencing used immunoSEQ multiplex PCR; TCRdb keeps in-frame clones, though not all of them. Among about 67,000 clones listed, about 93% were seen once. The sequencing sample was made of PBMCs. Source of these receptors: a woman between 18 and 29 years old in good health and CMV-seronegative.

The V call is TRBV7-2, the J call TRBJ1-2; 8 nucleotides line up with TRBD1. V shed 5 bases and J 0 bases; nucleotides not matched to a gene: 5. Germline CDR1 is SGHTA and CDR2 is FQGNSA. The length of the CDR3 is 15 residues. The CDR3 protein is CASSPPTGANYGYTF. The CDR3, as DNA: TGTGCCAGCAGCCCCCCGACAGGGGCTAACTATGGCTACACCTTC. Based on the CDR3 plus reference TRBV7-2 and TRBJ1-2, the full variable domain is GAGVSQSPSNKVTEKGKDVELRCDPISGHTALYWYRQSLGQGLEFLIYFQGNSAPDKSGLPSDRFSAERTGGSVSTLTIQRTQQEDSAVYLCASSPPTGANYGYTFGSGTRLTVV.

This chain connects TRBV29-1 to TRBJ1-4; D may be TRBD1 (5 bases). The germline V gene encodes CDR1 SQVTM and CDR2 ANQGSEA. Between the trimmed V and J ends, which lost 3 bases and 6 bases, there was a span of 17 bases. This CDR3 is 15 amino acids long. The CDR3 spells CSVDGYRREDEKLFF. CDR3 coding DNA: TGCAGCGTTGACGGATATCGCAGGGAGGATGAAAAACTGTTTTTT.

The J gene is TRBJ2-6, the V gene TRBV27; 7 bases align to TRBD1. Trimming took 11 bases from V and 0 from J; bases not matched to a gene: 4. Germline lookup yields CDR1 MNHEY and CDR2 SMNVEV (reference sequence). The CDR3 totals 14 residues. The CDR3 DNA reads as TGTGCCGGGGACAGTAGCTCTGGGGCCAACGTCCTGACTTTC. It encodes CAGDSSSGANVLTF.

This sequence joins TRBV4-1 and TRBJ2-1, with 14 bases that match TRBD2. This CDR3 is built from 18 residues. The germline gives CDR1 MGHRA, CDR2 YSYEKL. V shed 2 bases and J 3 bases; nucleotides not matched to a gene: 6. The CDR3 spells CASSQRGLAGGIYNEQFF. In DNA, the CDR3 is TGCGCCAGCAGCCAACGTGGACTAGCGGGGGGCATCTACAATGAGCAGTTCTTC.

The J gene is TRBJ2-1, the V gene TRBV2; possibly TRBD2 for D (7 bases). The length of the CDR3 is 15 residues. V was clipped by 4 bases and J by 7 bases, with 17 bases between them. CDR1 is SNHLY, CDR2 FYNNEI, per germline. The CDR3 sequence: CASSVWGGARNEQFF. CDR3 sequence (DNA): TGTGCCAGCAGTGTTTGGGGGGGGGCCCGGAATGAGCAGTTCTTC.

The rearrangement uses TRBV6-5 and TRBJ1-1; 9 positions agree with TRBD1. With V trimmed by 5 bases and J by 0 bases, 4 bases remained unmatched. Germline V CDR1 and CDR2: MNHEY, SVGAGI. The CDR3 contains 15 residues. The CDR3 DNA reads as TGTGCCAGCAGTCCCGACAGGGGGGTGAACACTGAAGCTTTCTTT. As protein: CASSPDRGVNTEAFF.

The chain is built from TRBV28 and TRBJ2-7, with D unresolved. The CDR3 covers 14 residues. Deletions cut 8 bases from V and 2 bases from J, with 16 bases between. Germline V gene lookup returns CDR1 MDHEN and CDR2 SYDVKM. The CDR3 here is CASYPSTVPYEQYF. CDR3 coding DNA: TGTGCCAGCTACCCTTCGACTGTACCCTACGAGCAGTACTTC.

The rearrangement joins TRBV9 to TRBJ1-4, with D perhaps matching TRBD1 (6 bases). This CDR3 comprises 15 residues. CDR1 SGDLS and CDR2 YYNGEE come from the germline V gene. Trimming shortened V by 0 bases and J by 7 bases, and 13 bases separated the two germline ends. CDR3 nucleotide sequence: TGTGCCAGCAGCGTAGCTGCAGGGGCGAGTGAAAAACTGTTTTTT. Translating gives CASSVAAGASEKLFF.

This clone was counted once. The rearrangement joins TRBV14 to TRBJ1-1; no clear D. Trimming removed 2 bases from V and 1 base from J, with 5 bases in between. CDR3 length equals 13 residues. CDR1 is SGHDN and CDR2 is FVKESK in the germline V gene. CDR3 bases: TGTGCCAGCAGCCAACACAGGAACACTGAAGCTTTCTTT. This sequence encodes CASSQHRNTEAFF.

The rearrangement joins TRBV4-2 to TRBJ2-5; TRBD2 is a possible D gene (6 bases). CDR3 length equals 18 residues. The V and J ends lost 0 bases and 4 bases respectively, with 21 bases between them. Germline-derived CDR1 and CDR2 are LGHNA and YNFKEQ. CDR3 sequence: CASSQDSGSPGTRETQYF. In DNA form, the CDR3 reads TGTGCCAGCAGCCAAGATAGCGGCTCCCCGGGGACCAGAGAGACCCAGTACTTC.

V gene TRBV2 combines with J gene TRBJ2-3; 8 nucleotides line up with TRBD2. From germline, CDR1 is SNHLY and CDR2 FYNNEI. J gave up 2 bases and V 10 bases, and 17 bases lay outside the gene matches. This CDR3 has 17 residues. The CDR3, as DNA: TGTGCCATCCCGGACAGTAGGAGCGGGGGCCACACAGATACGCAGTATTTT. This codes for CAIPDSRSGGHTDTQYF. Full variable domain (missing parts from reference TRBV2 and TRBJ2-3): EPEVTQTPSHQVTQMGQEVILRCVPISNHLYFYWYRQILGQKVEFLVSFYNNEISEKSEIFDDQFSVERPDGSNFTLKIRSTKLEDSAMYFCAIPDSRSGGHTDTQYFGPGTRLTVL.

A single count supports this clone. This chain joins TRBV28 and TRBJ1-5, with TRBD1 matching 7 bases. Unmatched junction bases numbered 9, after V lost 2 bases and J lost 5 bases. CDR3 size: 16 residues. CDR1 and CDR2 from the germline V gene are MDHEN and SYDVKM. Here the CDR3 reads CASSLNPSTGYQPQHF. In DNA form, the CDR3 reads TGTGCCAGCAGTTTAAACCCTTCGACAGGGTATCAGCCCCAGCATTTT.

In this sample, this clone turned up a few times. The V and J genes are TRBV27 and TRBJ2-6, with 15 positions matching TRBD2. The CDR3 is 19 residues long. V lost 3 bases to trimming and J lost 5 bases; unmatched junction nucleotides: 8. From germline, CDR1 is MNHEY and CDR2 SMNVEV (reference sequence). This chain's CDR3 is CASSFLPGTSGGRANVLTF. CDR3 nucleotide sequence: TGTGCCAGCAGTTTCCTTCCCGGGACTAGCGGGGGGCGGGCCAACGTCCTGACTTTC.

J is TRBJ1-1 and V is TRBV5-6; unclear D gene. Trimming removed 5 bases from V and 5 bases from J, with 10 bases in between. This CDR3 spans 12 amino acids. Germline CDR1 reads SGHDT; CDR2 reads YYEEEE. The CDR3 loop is CASSPLGTEAFF. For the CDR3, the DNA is TGTGCCAGCAGTCCGCTCGGGACTGAAGCTTTCTTT.

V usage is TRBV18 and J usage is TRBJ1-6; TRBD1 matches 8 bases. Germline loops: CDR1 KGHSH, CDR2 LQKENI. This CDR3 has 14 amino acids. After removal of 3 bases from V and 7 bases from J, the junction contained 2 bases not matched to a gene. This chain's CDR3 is CASSPDRVNSPLHF. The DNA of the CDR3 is TGTGCCAGCTCACCGGACAGGGTCAATTCACCCCTCCACTTT.

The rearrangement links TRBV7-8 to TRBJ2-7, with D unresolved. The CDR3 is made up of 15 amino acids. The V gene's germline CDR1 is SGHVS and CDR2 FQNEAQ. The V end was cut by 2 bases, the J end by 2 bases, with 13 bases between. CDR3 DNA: TGTGCCAGCAGCTTATCGAACTTGGTTCCCTACGAGCAGTACTTC. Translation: CASSLSNLVPYEQYF.